The 25 T cell receptor beta chains listed next were all sequenced from one sample in a study of blood T cell repertoires in COVID-19. Sequencing was performed with immunoSEQ multiplex PCR; in TCRdb, only in-frame clones are kept and a portion is missing. The data show about 100,000 clones, approximately 86% seen once. The sample comprised peripheral blood. These receptors were collected from a man of 80 years or more with active or convalescent COVID-19.

For the CDR3, the DNA is TGTGCCAGCAGTGTTAGTACAGGCGATAGCAATCAGCCCCAGCATTTT. This translates into CASSVSTGDSNQPQHF. The chain joins TRBV2 to TRBJ1-5; D is perhaps TRBD1 (5 bases). CDR1 is SNHLY and CDR2 is FYNNEI in the germline V gene. Trimming shortened V by 4 bases and J by 0 bases, and 13 bases separated the two germline ends. This CDR3 region has 16 residues.

This CDR3 reads CASSSSGSRNEQFF. The DNA for the CDR3 is TGTGCCAGCAGCTCTAGCGGGAGCCGGAATGAGCAGTTCTTC. The chain employs TRBV9 and TRBJ2-1, with 10 bases aligning to TRBD2. Germline V gene sequence: CDR1 SGDLS, CDR2 YYNGEE. Losses at the gene ends were 4 bases for V and 7 bases for J; bases not matched to a gene: 5. This CDR3 is 14 amino acids long.

A single count supports this clone. The chain links TRBV18 to TRBJ2-7; unclear D gene. Trimming stripped 6 bases from V and 1 base from J, with 13 bases between. The CDR3 is made up of 14 amino acids. The germline gives CDR1 KGHSH, CDR2 LQKENI. The CDR3 sequence is CASSYGSLSYEQYF. DNA for the CDR3: TGTGCCAGCTCGTATGGTAGCCTTTCCTACGAGCAGTACTTC.

V usage is TRBV4-1 and J usage is TRBJ1-1, with a weak D call TRBD1 (5 bases). This CDR3 is built from 15 residues. Looked up from germline, CDR1 is MGHRA and CDR2 is YSYEKL. The ends were cut back, 3 bases at V and 4 bases at J, with 15 bases in the middle. CDR3 DNA sequence: TGCGCCAGCAGCCATCTCGACAGCCGCGGCACTGAAGCTTTCTTT. Translated: CASSHLDSRGTEAFF.

The V gene is TRBV18, the J gene TRBJ1-2, with D perhaps TRBD1 (5 bases). The CDR3 is 13 residues long. Trimming took off 5 bases at V and 2 bases at J, with 9 bases between the two ends. CDR1 is KGHSH and CDR2 is LQKENI in the germline V gene. The CDR3 bases are TGTGCCAGCTCAATAGACAGAAACTATGGCTACACCTTC. Protein sequence: CASSIDRNYGYTF.

The chain uses TRBV5-5 and TRBJ2-3; D might be TRBD2 (6 bases). The CDR3 contains 15 residues. V dropped 2 bases and J dropped 0 bases, with 10 bases sitting between them. Germline V CDR1 and CDR2: SGHKS, YYEKEE (reference sequence). In DNA, the CDR3 is TGTGCCAGCAGCTTACTAGCTACTAGCACAGATACGCAGTATTTT. This gives the protein CASSLLATSTDTQYF.

This rearrangement joins TRBV5-1 to TRBJ2-7; possible D gene TRBD1, 6 bases. The CDR3 runs 14 residues. Germline CDR1 SGHRS, CDR2 YFSETQ. V was clipped by 0 bases and J by 3 bases, with 10 bases between them. DNA for the CDR3: TGCGCCAGCAGCTTGGGACAGGCTCTCTACGAGCAGTACTTC. It yields the protein CASSLGQALYEQYF. Filled out from reference TRBV5-1 and TRBJ2-7, the complete variable domain reads KAGVTQTPRYLIKTRGQQVTLSCSPISGHRSVSWYQQTPGQGLQFLFEYFSETQRNKGNFPGRFSGRQFSNSRSEMNVSTLELGDSALYLCASSLGQALYEQYFGPGTRLTVT.

The chain carries TRBV4-2 and TRBJ1-3, with D perhaps TRBD1 (6 bases). Germline loops: CDR1 LGHNA, CDR2 YNFKEQ. This CDR3 has 16 residues. Trimming left V 0 bases short and J 6 bases short, with 15 bases between. Written as DNA, the CDR3 is TGTGCCAGCAGCCAAGACTACTCAGGGGAAGCAAACACCATATATTTT. Translation gives CASSQDYSGEANTIYF.

This clone was observed a single time. The V gene is TRBV7-2, the J gene TRBJ2-1; 7 bases agree with TRBD2. This CDR3 spans 13 amino acids. The germline gives CDR1 SGHTA, CDR2 FQGNSA. Trimming cost V 5 bases and J 13 bases; bases outside gene matches: 11. CDR3 nucleotides: TGTGCCAGCAGCGGAAGAGGACTAGGGAGCCAGTTCTTC. This gives the protein CASSGRGLGSQFF.

V gene TRBV6-2 or TRBV6-3 combines with J gene TRBJ2-2; the D gene is possibly TRBD2 (5 bases). The CDR3 is made up of 15 amino acids. Germline V gene data show CDR1 as MNHEY and CDR2 as SVGEGT. Trimming took 6 bases from V and 6 from J, leaving 17 bases between them. CDR3 DNA: TGTGCCAGCAGCGTGGTAGCGAGTACCGCCGGGGAGCTGTTTTTT. Its protein is CASSVVASTAGELFF.

This chain joins TRBV5-5 and TRBJ2-7; 7 nucleotides align to TRBD1. The CDR3 loop spans 12 amino acids. Germline V CDR1 and CDR2: SGHKS, YYEKEE (reference sequence). The junction had 4 bases not matched to a gene; V was cut back by 5 bases and J by 5 bases. DNA for the CDR3: TGTGCCAGCAGTAACAGGGGCGACGAGCAGTACTTC. This codes for CASSNRGDEQYF.

The chain couples TRBV12-5 to TRBJ2-1; D not certain. CDR1 LGHNT and CDR2 FRNRAP come from the germline V gene. V was pared by 6 bases and J by 5 bases, with 14 bases between. The CDR3 has 14 residues. As DNA, the CDR3 is TGTGCTAGTGGGCCGGGTCAACGAAACAATGAGCAGTTCTTC. This gives the protein CASGPGQRNNEQFF. Drawing the rest from reference TRBV12-5 and TRBJ2-1, the complete variable domain is DARVTQTPRHKVTEMGQEVTMRCQPILGHNTVFWYRQTMMQGLELLAYFRNRAPLDDSGMPKDRFSAEMPDATLATLKIQPSEPRDSAVYFCASGPGQRNNEQFFGPGTRLTVL.

This chain connects TRBV6-5 to TRBJ2-1, with 9 bases fitting TRBD2. V trimming: 5 bases; J trimming: 6 bases; junction bases outside the gene matches: 5. The CDR3 sequence is 14 residues long. Germline loops: CDR1 MNHEY, CDR2 SVGAGI. CDR3 residues: CASSTGLALNEQFF. Written as DNA, the CDR3 is TGTGCCAGCAGTACAGGACTAGCGCTCAATGAGCAGTTCTTC.

The J gene is TRBJ1-5, the V gene TRBV19; 8 bases agree with TRBD1. This CDR3 spans 15 amino acids. The germline V gene has CDR1 LNHDA and CDR2 SQIVND (reference sequence). With 6 bases clipped from V and 11 bases from J, the junction kept 15 bases outside the gene matches. The CDR3 region has the DNA TGTGCCAGTAGCCAAGGGACAGGACTAACTACTTCCCAGCATTTT. Protein: CASSQGTGLTTSQHF.

This chain joins TRBV19 and TRBJ2-4; D might be TRBD1 (6 bases). The germline CDR1 and CDR2 sequences are LNHDA and SQIVND (reference sequence). The CDR3 totals 17 residues. The V end lost 7 bases, the J end lost 3 bases, and 22 bases lay between the germline ends. CDR3 coding DNA: TGTGCCAGTACCGCCGAGGGCAGGGGATTCGTCAAAAACATTCAGTACTTC. Translated, it gives CASTAEGRGFVKNIQYF.

The rearrangement links TRBV4-1 to TRBJ2-5, with a weak D call TRBD2 (5 bases). This CDR3 has 15 amino acids. Per the germline V gene, CDR1 is MGHRA and CDR2 is YSYEKL. V was clipped by 3 bases and J by 5 bases, with 16 bases between them. The CDR3 spells CASSQTGFTGETQYF. The CDR3 region has the DNA TGCGCCAGCAGCCAGACGGGATTTACGGGGGAGACCCAGTACTTC.

The rearrangement joins TRBV15 to TRBJ2-3, with TRBD2 matching over 10 bases. This CDR3 has 16 amino acids. V lost 1 base and J lost 1; bases outside the gene matches: 2. Germline V lookup: CDR1 LNHNV, CDR2 YYDKDF (reference sequence). CDR3 nucleotide sequence: TGTGCCACCAGCAGAGCGCTAGCGGGAGGCACAGATACGCAGTATTTT. It is translated as CATSRALAGGTDTQYF.

The chain is built from TRBV5-6 and TRBJ2-1; TRBD2 aligns across 11 bases. V lost 3 bases to trimming and J lost 0 bases; unmatched junction nucleotides: 8. Germline assignment: CDR1 SGHDT and CDR2 YYEEEE. The CDR3 consists of 18 residues. The CDR3 DNA reads as TGTGCCAGCAGCTCCGAACTAGCGGGGGTCGTCTCCTACAATGAGCAGTTCTTC. It is translated as CASSSELAGVVSYNEQFF. Combining the CDR3 with reference TRBV5-6 and TRBJ2-1 gives the whole variable domain DAGVTQSPTHLIKTRGQQVTLRCSPKSGHDTVSWYQQALGQGPQFIFQYYEEEERQRGNFPDRFSGHQFPNYSSELNVNALLLGDSALYLCASSSELAGVVSYNEQFFGPGTRLTVL.

The chain uses TRBV5-4 and TRBJ2-7; the match to TRBD2 covers 7 bases. J lost 6 bases, V lost 5 bases, and 5 bases had no gene match. The V gene's germline CDR1 is SGHNT and CDR2 YYREEE (reference sequence). The CDR3 runs 12 residues. The CDR3 is CASRGGSFEQYF. The CDR3 region has the DNA TGTGCCAGCAGAGGCGGGAGCTTCGAGCAGTACTTC.

The rearrangement uses TRBV2 and TRBJ2-3, with 7 bases fitting TRBD2. The CDR3 runs to 15 residues. The germline V gene encodes CDR1 SNHLY and CDR2 FYNNEI. J gave up 4 bases and V 4 bases, and 8 bases lay outside the gene matches. The CDR3 is CASSGLAQTADTQYF. CDR3 DNA sequence: TGTGCCAGCAGTGGACTAGCTCAAACGGCAGATACGCAGTATTTT.

This chain connects TRBV19 to TRBJ2-4, with a weak D call TRBD2 (6 bases). This CDR3 is 11 amino acids long. Trimming cost V 2 bases and J 11 bases, with 7 bases left between them. Germline CDR1 is LNHDA and CDR2 is SQIVND (reference sequence). In DNA, the CDR3 is TGTGCCAGTAGTATAAGGAGGGTTCAGTACTTC. Translated: CASSIRRVQYF.

The J gene is TRBJ2-1, the V gene TRBV6-5, with TRBD2 identical over 7 bases. There are 13 residues in the CDR3. The germline CDR1 and CDR2 sequences are MNHEY and SVGAGI. The V and J ends lost 8 bases and 9 bases, in that order; junction bases with no gene match: 10. The CDR3 DNA reads as TGTGCCAGCCTCCGGGAGTGGGGGGGTGAGCAGTTCTTC. Its protein is CASLREWGGEQFF.

The chain recombines TRBV3-1 (or the pseudogene TRBV3-2) with TRBJ1-4; D is uncertain. This CDR3 is 13 amino acids long. Germline lookup yields CDR1 LGHDT and CDR2 YNNKEL (reference sequence). V lost 5 bases, J lost 5 bases, and 9 bases lay in between. The CDR3 region is CASSSSVNEKLFF. In DNA form, the CDR3 reads TGTGCCAGCAGCTCATCGGTAAATGAAAAACTGTTTTTT.

This chain links TRBV19 with TRBJ2-1, with 8 nucleotides matching TRBD2. Germline V gene lookup returns CDR1 LNHDA and CDR2 SQIVND (reference sequence). This CDR3 region has 17 residues. V was clipped by 6 bases and J by 7 bases; unmatched bases: 17. Here the CDR3 DNA reads TGTGCCAGTAGGGCCTTTACCGGGACGGGAGGGCCGAATGAGCAGTTCTTC. Protein product: CASRAFTGTGGPNEQFF.

J is TRBJ2-1 and V is TRBV3-1 (or the pseudogene TRBV3-2); 7 nucleotides line up with TRBD1. This CDR3 is built from 14 residues. The germline gives CDR1 LGHDT, CDR2 YNNKEL (reference sequence). V dropped 4 bases and J dropped 4; count of bases not matched to a gene: 4. The CDR3 spells CASSPRQGYNEQFF. The CDR3 DNA follows: TGTGCCAGCAGCCCCAGACAGGGTTACAATGAGCAGTTCTTC.